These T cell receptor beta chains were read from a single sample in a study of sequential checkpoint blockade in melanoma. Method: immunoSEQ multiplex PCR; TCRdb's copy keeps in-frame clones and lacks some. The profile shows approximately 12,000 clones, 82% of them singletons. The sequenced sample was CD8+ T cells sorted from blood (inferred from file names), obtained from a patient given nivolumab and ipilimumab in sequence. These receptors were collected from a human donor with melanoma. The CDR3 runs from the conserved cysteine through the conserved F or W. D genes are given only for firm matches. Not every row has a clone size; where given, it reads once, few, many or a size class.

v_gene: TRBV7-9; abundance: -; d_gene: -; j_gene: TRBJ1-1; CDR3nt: TGTGCCAGCAGCTTAGAAGGAGGCACTGAAGCTTTCTTT; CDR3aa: CASSLEGGTEAFF
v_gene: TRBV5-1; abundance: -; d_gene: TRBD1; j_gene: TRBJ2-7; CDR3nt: TGCGCCAGCAGCTTGACAGGGGGCGGTTACGAGCAGTACTTC; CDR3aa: CASSLTGGGYEQYF
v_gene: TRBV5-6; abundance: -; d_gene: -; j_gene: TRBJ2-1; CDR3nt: TGTGCCAGCAGCTGGCCCTCCTACAATGAGCAGTTCTTC; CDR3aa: CASSWPSYNEQFF
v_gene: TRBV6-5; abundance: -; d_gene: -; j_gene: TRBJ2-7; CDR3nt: TGTGCCAGCGGCTCAGGATTGGGTTCTTACGAGCAGTACTTC; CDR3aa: CASGSGLGSYEQYF
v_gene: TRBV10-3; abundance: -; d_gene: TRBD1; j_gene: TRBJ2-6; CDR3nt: TGTGCCATCAGTAGCTGGGACAGGAGCTCTGGGGCCAACGTCCTGACTTTC; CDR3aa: CAISSWDRSSGANVLTF
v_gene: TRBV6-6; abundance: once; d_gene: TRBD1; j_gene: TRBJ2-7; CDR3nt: TGTGCCAGCAGTTATGAGGGACAGAGCTCCTACGAGCAGTACTTC; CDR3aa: CASSYEGQSSYEQYF
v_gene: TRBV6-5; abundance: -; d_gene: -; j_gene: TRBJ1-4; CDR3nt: TGTGCCAGCAGTGCCGGGGGGGAAAAACTGTTTTTT; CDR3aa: CASSAGGEKLFF
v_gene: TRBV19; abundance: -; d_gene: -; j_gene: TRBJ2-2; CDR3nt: TGTGCCAGTAGTATTGCGGGAATTGGCGGGGAGCTGTTTTTT; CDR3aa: CASSIAGIGGELFF
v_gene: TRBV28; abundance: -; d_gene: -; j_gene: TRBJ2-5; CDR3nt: TGTGCCAGCAGTGACCCGTTGGCGGGTGCCTTTGAGACCCAGTACTTC; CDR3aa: CASSDPLAGAFETQYF
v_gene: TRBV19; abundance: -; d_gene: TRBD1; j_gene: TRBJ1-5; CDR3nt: TGTGCCAGTGGGACAGTTTATAGCAATCAGCCCCAGCATTTT; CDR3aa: CASGTVYSNQPQHF
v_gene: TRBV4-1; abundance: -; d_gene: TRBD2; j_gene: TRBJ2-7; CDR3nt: TGCGCCAGCAGCCTCAGCGGGACGGCGACCTACGAGCAGTACTTC; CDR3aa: CASSLSGTATYEQYF
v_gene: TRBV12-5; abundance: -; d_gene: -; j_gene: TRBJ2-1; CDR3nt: TGTGCTAGTGCCAGCTCGGACAGAGAGCAGTTCTTC; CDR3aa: CASASSDREQFF
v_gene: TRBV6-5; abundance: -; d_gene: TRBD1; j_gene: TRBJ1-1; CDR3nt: TGTGCCAGCAGACAGGGGCAGAACACTGAAGCTTTCTTT; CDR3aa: CASRQGQNTEAFF
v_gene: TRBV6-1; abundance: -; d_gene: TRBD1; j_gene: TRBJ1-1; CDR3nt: TGTGCCAGCAGAAAAGACCAGGGGGACACTGAAGCTTTCTTT; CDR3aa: CASRKDQGDTEAFF
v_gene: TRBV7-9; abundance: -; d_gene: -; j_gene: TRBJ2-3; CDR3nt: TGTGCCAGCAGCTTGGCCAGCGGAGGCACAGATACGCAGTATTTT; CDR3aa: CASSLASGGTDTQYF
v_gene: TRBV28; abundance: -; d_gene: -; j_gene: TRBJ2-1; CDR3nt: TGTGCCACATCTGGCGGCAGCTCCTACAATGAGCAGTTCTTC; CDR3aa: CATSGGSSYNEQFF
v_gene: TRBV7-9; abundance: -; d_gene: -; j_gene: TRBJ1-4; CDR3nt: TGTGCCAGCGGGGGGGATAATGAAAAACTGTTTTTT; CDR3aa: CASGGDNEKLFF
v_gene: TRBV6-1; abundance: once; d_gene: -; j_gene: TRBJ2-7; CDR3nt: TGTGCCAGCAGTTTTGGCAGGGGCTCCTACGAGCAGTACTTC; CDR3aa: CASSFGRGSYEQYF
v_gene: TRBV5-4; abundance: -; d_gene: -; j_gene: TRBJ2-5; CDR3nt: TGTGCCAGCAGCTTGGTGGGGGACATTCACGAGACCCAGTACTTC; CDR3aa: CASSLVGDIHETQYF
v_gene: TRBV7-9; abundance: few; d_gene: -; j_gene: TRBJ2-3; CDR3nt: TGTGCCAGCAAAGACAGCAACACAGATACGCAGTATTTT; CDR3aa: CASKDSNTDTQYF
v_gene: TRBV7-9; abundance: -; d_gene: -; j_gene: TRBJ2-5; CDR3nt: TGTGCCAGCAGCTTAGTGGTTGGCGGCACACAAGAGACCCAGTACTTC; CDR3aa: CASSLVVGGTQETQYF
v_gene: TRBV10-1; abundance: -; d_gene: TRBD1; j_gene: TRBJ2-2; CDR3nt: TGCGCCAGCAGTGAGTCGGACAGGGACACCGGGGAGCTGTTTTTT; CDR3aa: CASSESDRDTGELFF
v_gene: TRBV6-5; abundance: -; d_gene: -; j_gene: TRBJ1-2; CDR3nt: TGTGCCAGCAGTTACTCTGGCAGTTTCTATGGCTACACCTTC; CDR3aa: CASSYSGSFYGYTF
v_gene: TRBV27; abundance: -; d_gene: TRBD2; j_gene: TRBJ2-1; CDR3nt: TGTGCCAGCAGGCGGGGGGCAGGGACTCGTGAGCAGTTCTTC; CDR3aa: CASRRGAGTREQFF